Shown below are 27 T cell receptor beta chains from a single sample sequenced in a study of neurological immune-mediated disorders. TCRdb reanalysed the 5' RACE reads using MiXCR and keeps one entry per CDR3 protein. Among roughly 55,000 distinct CDR3 sequences, 16% were seen once, and the ten largest hold under 4.5%. What was sequenced was PBMCs. All receptors come from a man aged 55-75 years in good health.

There are many counts of this clonotype. The genes are TRBV10-3 and TRBJ2-5; a possible D gene is TRBD1 (6 bases). Trimming stripped 4 bases from V and 3 bases from J, with 9 bases between. CDR3 length equals 13 residues. CDR1 is ENHRY, CDR2 SYGVKD, per germline. The CDR3 coding sequence is TGTGCCATCAGTGGTACAGGGAAAGAGACCCAGTACTTC. Translation gives CAISGTGKETQYF.

There are many counts of this clonotype. The CDR3, as DNA: TGTGCCAGCAGCCCCAGGGCGGGAGGTTCCTACAATGAGCAGTTCTTC. This sequence encodes CASSPRAGGSYNEQFF. This chain joins TRBV28 and TRBJ2-1; 8 bases are shared with TRBD2. Germline assignment: CDR1 MDHEN and CDR2 SYDVKM. This CDR3 comprises 16 residues. V trimming: 6 bases; J trimming: 1 base; junction bases outside the gene matches: 8.

The rearrangement uses TRBV11-2 and TRBJ2-2; the D is unclear. CDR3 length: 14 amino acids. V was clipped by 0 bases and J by 6 bases, with 8 bases between them. The germline gives CDR1 SGHAT, CDR2 FQNNGV. CDR3: CASSLERVAGELFF. The CDR3 nucleotides read TGTGCCAGCAGCTTAGAAAGGGTGGCCGGGGAGCTGTTTTTT.

This clonotype was seen a handful of times. J is TRBJ2-7 and V is TRBV18, with TRBD2 identical over 7 bases. The CDR3 runs to 14 residues. J gave up 5 bases and V 3 bases, and 7 bases lay outside the gene matches. In germline, CDR1 is KGHSH, CDR2 LQKENI. Written as DNA, the CDR3 is TGTGCCAGCTCACCTGGACTAGTTACCCACGAGCAGTACTTC. Its translation: CASSPGLVTHEQYF.

V gene TRBV12-3 or TRBV12-4 combines with J gene TRBJ1-4; D not resolved. The CDR3 is 15 amino acids. The V end was cut by 4 bases, the J end by 3 bases, with 12 bases between. The CDR3 protein is CASSSLGSSNEKLFF. The CDR3 DNA sequence: TGTGCCAGCAGTTCTTTGGGGTCGTCTAATGAAAAACTGTTTTTT.

There are many counts of this clonotype. The chain links TRBV20-1 to TRBJ2-7, with 10 bases fitting TRBD2. This CDR3 contains 14 residues. Germline V gene lookup returns CDR1 DFQATT and CDR2 SNEGSKA (reference sequence). V shed 0 bases and J 7 bases; nucleotides not matched to a gene: 6. Here the CDR3 reads CSARESGRAREQYF. CDR3 bases: TGCAGTGCTAGAGAAAGCGGGAGGGCCCGAGAGCAGTACTTC.

This clonotype was seen at least ten times. This chain links TRBV15 with TRBJ2-7; TRBD2 aligns across 8 bases. This CDR3 spans 15 amino acids. Germline V gene lookup returns CDR1 LNHNV and CDR2 YYDKDF (reference sequence). V was clipped by 1 base and J by 2 bases; unmatched bases: 4. CDR3 sequence (DNA): TGTGCCACCAGCAGAGGAGCGGGAGCCCCCTACGAGCAGTACTTC. Its protein product is CATSRGAGAPYEQYF. Together with reference TRBV15 and TRBJ2-7, the CDR3 gives the full variable domain: DAMVIQNPRYQVTQFGKPVTLSCSQTLNHNVMYWYQQKSSQAPKLLFHYYDKDFNNEADTPDNFQSRRPNTSFCFLDIRSPGLGDTAMYLCATSRGAGAPYEQYFGPGTRLTVT.

This clonotype was observed at least ten times. The J gene is TRBJ1-2, the V gene TRBV5-6; D gene ambiguous. The CDR3 has 12 amino acids. Trimming pared 3 bases from V and 4 bases from J, leaving 7 bases between. The germline CDR1 and CDR2 sequences are SGHDT and YYEEEE. The CDR3: CASSSRFYGYTF. CDR3 coding DNA: TGTGCCAGCAGCTCAAGATTCTATGGCTACACCTTC.

This clonotype was recorded many times. V gene TRBV5-1 combines with J gene TRBJ2-7, with D possibly TRBD2 on 6 matching bases. The V gene's germline CDR1 is SGHRS and CDR2 YFSETQ. Trimming cost V 1 base and J 2 bases, with 7 bases left between them. The CDR3 is 13 residues long. CDR3 loop: CASSLTSPYEQYF. Here the CDR3 DNA reads TGCGCCAGCAGCTTGACTAGCCCCTACGAGCAGTACTTC.

Regarding this clonotype: The junction differs from germline at one of its ends, possibly a read error. The V call is TRBV10-3, the J call TRBJ2-2, with D possibly being TRBD2 (5 bases). CDR3 size: 14 residues. CDR1 is ENHRY and CDR2 is SYGVKD in the germline V gene. The CDR3 region is CVSGGSGNTGEMFF. Here the CDR3 DNA reads TGTGTCAGCGGAGGTTCGGGGAACACCGGGGAGATGTTTTTT.

This clonotype has a count of ten or more. The rearrangement joins TRBV6-4 to TRBJ2-2; no clear D gene. Per germline, CDR1 MRHNA and CDR2 SNTAGT. V dropped 7 bases and J dropped 0 bases, with 9 bases sitting between them. CDR3 length equals 14 residues. This CDR3 reads CASTDQPNTGELFF. CDR3 coding DNA: TGTGCCAGCACGGACCAACCGAACACCGGGGAGCTGTTTTTT.

This clonotype was detected once. The final CDR3 position lacks the conserved phenylalanine or tryptophan, pointing to a likely read error. The chain recombines TRBV19 with TRBJ2-7; D uncertain. V lost 7 bases to trimming and J lost 3 bases, with 13 bases between them. Per germline, CDR1 LNHDA and CDR2 SQIVND (reference sequence). The CDR3 spans 13 residues. The DNA for the CDR3 is TGTGCCAGTATAGGGCCAGGACGCTACGAGCAGTACTTA. Translating gives CASIGPGRYEQYL.

This clonotype was counted at least ten times. The chain recombines TRBV9 with TRBJ2-3, with TRBD2 identical over 8 bases. V was clipped by 1 base and J by 2 bases; unmatched bases: 3. The CDR3 has 15 amino acids. Germline values: CDR1 SGDLS, CDR2 YYNGEE. The CDR3 coding sequence is TGTGCCAGCAGCGTACTTAGCGGGGTCACAGATACGCAGTATTTT. Translated: CASSVLSGVTDTQYF.

This clonotype appeared many times. The gene calls are TRBV4-1 and TRBJ2-1; no definite D call. Germline CDR1 MGHRA, CDR2 YSYEKL. There are 15 residues in the CDR3. Between the trimmed V and J ends, which lost 4 bases and 6 bases, there was a span of 16 bases. The CDR3 nucleotides read TGCGCCAGCAGCCGAGGTATAGGAACCCCCAATGAGCAGTTCTTC. Translating gives CASSRGIGTPNEQFF.

This clonotype was counted many times. The chain carries TRBV14 and TRBJ2-1; 8 bases are shared with TRBD2. CDR1 is SGHDN and CDR2 is FVKESK in the germline V gene. The CDR3 has 15 residues. V trimming: 6 bases; J trimming: 8 bases; junction bases outside the gene matches: 12. The CDR3 is CASRPRTSRVDEQFF. The CDR3 nucleotides are TGTGCCAGCAGACCTAGGACTAGCCGTGTCGATGAGCAGTTCTTC.

This clonotype was seen ten or more times. The V and J genes are TRBV29-1 and TRBJ2-5; 7 bases line up with TRBD1. Per the germline V gene, CDR1 is SQVTM and CDR2 is ANQGSEA. The CDR3 totals 13 residues. The ends lost 7 bases at V and 4 bases at J; junction bases unmatched: 9. The CDR3 DNA sequence: TGCAGCGCCGGACCTGGACAGGTAGAGACCCAGTACTTC. Its protein is CSAGPGQVETQYF.

Sample share makes this clonotype medium-sized. The chain couples TRBV20-1 to TRBJ2-5; 7 nucleotides line up with TRBD1. The CDR3 is 12 amino acids. Per the germline V gene, CDR1 is DFQATT and CDR2 is SNEGSKA (reference sequence). V gave up 5 bases and J gave up 3 bases; unmatched junction bases: 3. The CDR3 coding sequence is TGCAGTGCTGCCGGGACAGAAGAGACCCAGTACTTC. It codes for CSAAGTEETQYF.

The chain carries TRBV4-1 and TRBJ1-2, with a weak D call TRBD1 (5 bases). The CDR3 sequence is 15 residues long. Trimming pared 0 bases from V and 9 bases from J, leaving 17 bases between. The germline CDR1 and CDR2 sequences are MGHRA and YSYEKL. CDR3 loop: CASSQDNTAGPRYTF. The CDR3 DNA is TGCGCCAGCAGCCAAGATAACACGGCAGGGCCTCGCTACACCTTC.

The chain joins TRBV30 to TRBJ2-2; 8 bases map to TRBD1. The length of the CDR3 is 14 residues. The V gene end was trimmed by 4 bases and the J gene end by 5 bases; junction bases not matched to a gene: 6. Germline loops: CDR1 GTSNPN, CDR2 SVGIG (reference sequence). The CDR3 sequence: CAWKGQEGTGELFF. In DNA, the CDR3 is TGTGCCTGGAAGGGACAGGAGGGGACCGGGGAGCTGTTTTTT.

Ten or more counts support this clonotype. The J gene is TRBJ2-7, the V gene TRBV5-1, with D perhaps matching TRBD1 or TRBD2 (6 bases each). The CDR3 contains 14 residues. The germline V gene encodes CDR1 SGHRS and CDR2 YFSETQ. Trimming cost V 3 bases and J 7 bases, with 17 bases left between them. CDR3 sequence (DNA): TGCGCCAGCAGCTGGGGCTGGGGGGCTTATGAGCAGTACTTC. Translation: CASSWGWGAYEQYF.

This clonotype was observed a handful of times. The rearrangement links TRBV5-1 to TRBJ2-1, with TRBD2 matching 11 bases. The CDR3 is 17 residues long. Germline trimming cut 4 bases from V and 0 bases from J; bases unmatched to any gene: 6. The germline V gene encodes CDR1 SGHRS and CDR2 YFSETQ. The CDR3 protein is CASSEGTSGPSYNEQFF. In DNA form, the CDR3 reads TGCGCCAGCAGCGAGGGGACTAGCGGACCCTCCTACAATGAGCAGTTCTTC.

For this clonotype: The junction does not match germline at one end; this may be a read error. The CDR3 DNA sequence: TGTTCCATCAGTGAGGACAGCACAGATACGCAGTATTTT. Translating it yields CSISEDSTDTQYF. This chain connects TRBV10-3 to TRBJ2-3; D uncertain. This CDR3 has 13 amino acids. Per the germline V gene, CDR1 is ENHRY and CDR2 is SYGVKD.

In its sample, this clonotype was seen many times. CDR3 residues: CASSQEAATGELFF. The CDR3, as DNA: TGCGCCAGCAGCCAAGAAGCAGCCACCGGGGAGCTGTTTTTT. The V call is TRBV4-1, the J call TRBJ2-2; no firm D call. Germline CDR1 is MGHRA and CDR2 is YSYEKL. Trimming cost V 0 bases and J 4 bases, with 6 bases left between them. The CDR3 loop spans 14 amino acids.

This clonotype was seen at least ten times. The V gene is TRBV7-9, the J gene TRBJ1-3; possibly TRBD1 for D (6 bases). V lost 5 bases to trimming and J lost 0 bases, with 17 bases between them. The CDR3 is made up of 17 amino acids. Germline CDR1 is SEHNR and CDR2 is FQNEAQ (reference sequence). The CDR3: CASSPGVDSHSGNTIYF. The CDR3 DNA is TGTGCCAGCAGCCCAGGGGTCGACAGCCACTCTGGAAACACCATATATTTT.

This clonotype appeared many times. This chain uses TRBV28 with TRBJ2-1, with 10 bases lining up with TRBD2. The CDR3 spans 13 residues. Germline V gives CDR1 MDHEN, CDR2 SYDVKM. After removal of 7 bases from V and 6 bases from J, the junction contained 3 bases not matched to a gene. The CDR3 bases are TGTGCCAGCATAGCGGGAGGATCCAATGAGCAGTTCTTC. Amino acid sequence: CASIAGGSNEQFF.

Ten or more counts support this clonotype. The J gene is TRBJ2-5, the V gene TRBV27, with TRBD2 matching over 10 bases. Trimming cost V 5 bases and J 2 bases; bases outside gene matches: 2. Germline V gene lookup returns CDR1 MNHEY and CDR2 SMNVEV (reference sequence). This CDR3 spans 14 amino acids. The CDR3 loop reads CASSQTSGQETQYF. The CDR3 DNA follows: TGTGCCAGCAGTCAGACTAGCGGGCAAGAGACCCAGTACTTC.

The chain uses TRBV5-1 and TRBJ2-5, with 9 bases identical to TRBD2. The CDR3 sequence is 16 residues long. After removal of 2 bases from V and 4 bases from J, the junction contained 9 bases not matched to a gene. CDR1 is SGHRS and CDR2 is YFSETQ in the germline V gene. The CDR3 loop is CASSLAGGGYGETQYF. The CDR3 DNA is TGCGCCAGCAGCTTAGCGGGGGGTGGGTATGGAGAGACCCAGTACTTC.